Shown below are 27 T cell receptor beta chains from a single sample sequenced in a study of blood T cell repertoires in COVID-19. The method was immunoSEQ multiplex PCR; TCRdb's version includes in-frame clones alone and lacks a portion of them. Of 150,000 to 200,000 clones in the sample, approximately 85% were seen once. The specimen sequenced was peripheral blood. Receptors were obtained from a woman of 80 years or more with acute or convalescent COVID-19.

The genes are TRBV27 and TRBJ2-7; 9 bases agree with TRBD1. CDR3 size: 15 residues. Germline V CDR1 and CDR2: MNHEY, SMNVEV (reference sequence). V was clipped by 4 bases and J by 5 bases; unmatched bases: 9. The DNA for the CDR3 is TGTGCCAGCAGTTCCTCCGGGACAGGGTCCCACGAGCAGTACTTC. Its translation: CASSSSGTGSHEQYF.

The CDR3 loop is CASRPTSGGAGDTQYF. The CDR3 bases are TGTGCCAGCAGGCCCACTAGCGGGGGGGCCGGAGATACGCAGTATTTT. V gene TRBV2 combines with J gene TRBJ2-3; 13 bases map to TRBD2. Germline assignment: CDR1 SNHLY and CDR2 FYNNEI. V trimming: 6 bases; J trimming: 5 bases; junction bases outside the gene matches: 8. This CDR3 contains 16 residues.

The table lists this clone with a few counts. The chain employs TRBV5-1 and TRBJ1-3, with 7 bases lining up with TRBD1. V lost 0 bases and J lost 0; bases outside the gene matches: 3. CDR3 size: 16 residues. Germline lookup yields CDR1 SGHRS and CDR2 YFSETQ. The CDR3 DNA reads as TGCGCCAGCAGCTTGGGGACAGGCCGCTCTGGAAACACCATATATTTT. Translating gives CASSLGTGRSGNTIYF.

The chain couples TRBV10-3 to TRBJ1-1; 8 bases line up with TRBD1. V was pared by 5 bases and J by 6 bases, with 5 bases of the junction left unmatched. The germline V gene encodes CDR1 ENHRY and CDR2 SYGVKD. This CDR3 is built from 13 residues. CDR3 sequence: CAISLQGVAEAFF. CDR3 coding DNA: TGTGCCATCAGTCTACAGGGGGTCGCTGAAGCTTTCTTT.

V gene TRBV24-1 combines with J gene TRBJ2-7; 9 nucleotides line up with TRBD1. V shed 4 bases, J shed 5 bases, and the junction held 5 bases outside the gene matches. This CDR3 spans 14 amino acids. From germline, CDR1 is KGHDR and CDR2 SFDVKD. CDR3 sequence: CATSDPGTGNEQYF. The CDR3 DNA is TGTGCCACCAGTGACCCGGGGACAGGGAACGAGCAGTACTTC.

This rearrangement joins TRBV18 to TRBJ1-3; 8 bases are a match to TRBD1. The germline V gene has CDR1 KGHSH and CDR2 LQKENI. The CDR3 has 15 residues. V lost 0 bases and J lost 5; bases outside the gene matches: 3. The CDR3 loop reads CASSPPGQARNTIYF. The CDR3 coding sequence is TGTGCCAGCTCACCACCGGGACAGGCTAGAAACACCATATATTTT. Filled out from reference TRBV18 and TRBJ1-3, the complete variable domain reads NAGVMQNPRHLVRRRGQEARLRCSPMKGHSHVYWYRQLPEEGLKFMVYLQKENIIDESGMPKERFSAEFPKEGPSILRIQQVVRGDSAAYFCASSPPGQARNTIYFGEGSWLTVV.

The V call is TRBV11-3, the J call TRBJ1-2; TRBD1 aligns across 7 bases. The V and J ends lost 5 bases and 8 bases, in that order; junction bases with no gene match: 17. The germline CDR1 and CDR2 sequences are SGHNT and YENEEA. CDR3 length: 16 amino acids. The CDR3 DNA is TGTGCCAGCAGCCCCAGGCGAGGGACAGCCTGGGGGGGCTACACCTTC. This translates into CASSPRRGTAWGGYTF.

This clone was observed a handful of times. The V and J genes are TRBV6-2 or TRBV6-3 and TRBJ1-5; D is possibly TRBD1 (6 bases). Germline V gene data show CDR1 as MNHEY and CDR2 as SVGEGT. V lost 2 bases and J lost 6, with 11 bases in between. The CDR3 is 14 amino acids. Here the CDR3 reads CASSYGSRGQPQHF. CDR3 DNA: TGTGCCAGCAGTTACGGTTCCAGGGGTCAGCCCCAGCATTTT.

V gene TRBV5-1 combines with J gene TRBJ2-3; 7 nucleotides align to TRBD1. The junction had 8 bases not matched to a gene; V was cut back by 2 bases and J by 2 bases. Per the germline V gene, CDR1 is SGHRS and CDR2 is YFSETQ. The CDR3 has 16 amino acids. This CDR3 is CASSLGGLRPTDTQYF. DNA of the CDR3: TGCGCCAGCAGCTTAGGGGGCCTCCGGCCCACAGATACGCAGTATTTT.

On this clone itself: The junction shows a germline mismatch at one end, possibly a read error. The chain links TRBV6-2 or TRBV6-3 to TRBJ2-2; TRBD1 matches at 10 bases. The CDR3 spans 18 residues. Germline values: CDR1 MNHEY, CDR2 SVGEGT. This CDR3 reads CASSKTGGLASDTGELFF. In DNA, the CDR3 is TGTGCCAGCAGTAAGACAGGGGGCTTAGCGTCGGACACTGGGGAGCTGTTTTTT.

The rearrangement uses TRBV7-9 and TRBJ2-1; D may be TRBD2 (6 bases). CDR3 length: 14 amino acids. The germline gives CDR1 SEHNR, CDR2 FQNEAQ (reference sequence). The germline V and J ends were trimmed by 4 bases and 5 bases, with 12 bases remaining between them. CDR3 in amino acids: CASSSRDWDNEQFF. The CDR3 bases are TGTGCCAGCAGCTCCCGGGACTGGGACAATGAGCAGTTCTTC.

The V and J genes are TRBV19 and TRBJ2-5; D perhaps matches TRBD1 (6 bases). CDR1 is LNHDA, CDR2 SQIVND, per germline (reference sequence). Trimming took 7 bases from V and 1 from J, leaving 10 bases between them. The CDR3 length is 13 residues. The CDR3: CASTQGTQETQYF. The DNA of the CDR3 is TGTGCCAGTACCCAGGGGACCCAAGAGACCCAGTACTTC.

CDR3 nucleotides: TGTGCCAGCAGCCAAGATTGGGGAGGGGGCACTGAAGCTTTCTTT. It specifies CASSQDWGGGTEAFF. The rearrangement links TRBV4-2 to TRBJ1-1, with a weak D call TRBD1 (6 bases). This CDR3 region has 15 residues. Trimming left V 0 bases short and J 4 bases short, with 12 bases between. Germline V CDR1 and CDR2: LGHNA, YNFKEQ.

The chain couples TRBV19 to TRBJ1-2; no clear D. Per the germline V gene, CDR1 is LNHDA and CDR2 is SQIVND (reference sequence). The CDR3 contains 13 residues. The V gene lost 3 bases and the J gene lost 2 bases, with 7 bases spanning the gap. CDR3 bases: TGTGCCAGTAGTATCAGGCAGAACTATGGCTACACCTTC. Translated: CASSIRQNYGYTF.

The chain recombines TRBV5-4 with TRBJ2-6, with TRBD1 as a possible D gene (5 bases). V was cut by 1 base and J by 2 bases, with 7 bases left in between. Germline loops: CDR1 SGHNT, CDR2 YYREEE (reference sequence). CDR3 length equals 15 residues. This CDR3 is CASSLKGPGANVLTF. In DNA form, the CDR3 reads TGTGCCAGCAGCTTGAAGGGGCCTGGGGCCAACGTCCTGACTTTC.

The chain joins TRBV6-2 or TRBV6-3 to TRBJ1-1, with D possibly TRBD1 on 6 matching bases. The CDR3 is 17 residues long. CDR1 is MNHEY and CDR2 is SVGEGT in the germline V gene. Trimming removed 5 bases at V and 3 bases at J, with 22 bases between. CDR3: CASSHKPQQGWDTEAFF. The DNA of the CDR3 is TGTGCCAGCAGTCACAAACCGCAACAGGGATGGGACACTGAAGCTTTCTTT.

The chain employs TRBV19 and TRBJ1-2; the D gene is possibly TRBD1 (6 bases). CDR3 length: 13 amino acids. Trimming took 8 bases from V and 8 from J, leaving 18 bases between them. Germline-derived CDR1 and CDR2 are LNHDA and SQIVND (reference sequence). This chain's CDR3 is CASRSTGIHGYTF. CDR3 nucleotides: TGTGCCAGTCGCTCCACAGGGATTCACGGCTACACCTTC.

The V and J genes are TRBV11-2 and TRBJ2-1, with a weak D call TRBD2 (6 bases). Germline V lookup: CDR1 SGHAT, CDR2 FQNNGV. Trimming left V 5 bases short and J 9 bases short, with 20 bases between. There are 15 residues in the CDR3. CDR3 nucleotides: TGTGCCAGCAGCCTGTCGGGGAGGAGTAAAGGTGAGCAGTTCTTC. This gives the protein CASSLSGRSKGEQFF.

This sequence joins TRBV12-3 or TRBV12-4 and TRBJ2-7, with D perhaps TRBD1 (5 bases). V lost 7 bases, J lost 2 bases, and 12 bases lay in between. The CDR3 is 13 amino acids. CDR3 protein: CASTWGGAYEQYF. Written as DNA, the CDR3 is TGTGCCAGCACCTGGGGCGGAGCCTACGAGCAGTACTTC.

This clone was observed a single time. The chain joins TRBV25-1 to TRBJ1-5; perhaps TRBD1 as D (6 bases). Between the trimmed V and J ends, which lost 3 bases and 15 bases, there was a span of 18 bases. The CDR3 totals 13 residues. Germline CDR1 is MGHDK and CDR2 is SYGVNS. CDR3 sequence reads: CASSDGGATHRHF. DNA for the CDR3: TGTGCCAGCAGTGATGGGGGGGCTACCCACCGGCATTTT.

The chain recombines TRBV7-2 with TRBJ2-3; possible D gene TRBD2, 6 bases. Between the trimmed V and J ends, which lost 4 bases and 1 base, there was a span of 15 bases. Germline V lookup: CDR1 SGHTA, CDR2 FQGNSA. This CDR3 contains 16 residues. CDR3 sequence (DNA): TGTGCCAGCAGCTCGGGGACTCCACTCCGCACAGATACGCAGTATTTT. This translates into CASSSGTPLRTDTQYF.

The V call is TRBV18, the J call TRBJ1-1, with 11 positions matching TRBD1. Germline assignment: CDR1 KGHSH and CDR2 LQKENI. CDR3 length equals 15 residues. V shed 3 bases, J shed 10 bases, and the junction held 10 bases outside the gene matches. The DNA for the CDR3 is TGTGCCAGCTCACCGACGAGGGACAGGGGGTTTCGAGCTTTCTTT. This sequence encodes CASSPTRDRGFRAFF.

The chain is built from TRBV9 and TRBJ2-7, with TRBD1 identical over 12 bases. V shed 2 bases, J shed 9 bases, and the junction held 3 bases outside the gene matches. Germline V lookup: CDR1 SGDLS, CDR2 YYNGEE. The CDR3 runs to 13 residues. The CDR3 nucleotides read TGTGCCAGCAGCGTGGGGACAGGGGGCGGGCAGTACTTC. Translating it yields CASSVGTGGGQYF. The full variable domain, completed using reference TRBV9 and TRBJ2-7, is DSGVTQTPKHLITATGQRVTLRCSPRSGDLSVYWYQQSLDQGLQFLIQYYNGEERAKGNILERFSAQQFPDLHSELNLSSLELGDSALYFCASSVGTGGGQYFGPGTRLTVT.

CDR3 loop: CASSWPGGASTEAFF. In nucleotides, the CDR3 is TGTGCCAGCAGCTGGCCCGGGGGGGCGAGTACTGAAGCTTTCTTT. V and J are TRBV5-5 and TRBJ1-1, with D maybe TRBD1 (6 bases). The germline CDR1 and CDR2 sequences are SGHKS and YYEKEE (reference sequence). Trimming shortened V by 3 bases and J by 5 bases, and 17 bases separated the two germline ends. The length of the CDR3 is 15 residues. Using reference TRBV5-5 and TRBJ1-1 for the parts outside the CDR3, the full variable domain is DAGVTQSPTHLIKTRGQQVTLRCSPISGHKSVSWYQQVLGQGPQFIFQYYEKEERGRGNFPDRFSARQFPNYSSELNVNALLLGDSALYLCASSWPGGASTEAFFGQGTRLTVV.

The chain is built from TRBV19 and TRBJ2-3, with TRBD2 identical over 7 bases. The V gene end was trimmed by 7 bases and the J gene end by 6 bases; junction bases not matched to a gene: 13. CDR1 is LNHDA, CDR2 SQIVND, per germline (reference sequence). The CDR3 covers 15 residues. The CDR3 DNA is TGTGCCAGTACCCCCTCGGTAGCGGGCCGGGATACGCAGTATTTT. Translating it yields CASTPSVAGRDTQYF.

This clone occurred once. This chain connects TRBV12-5 to TRBJ1-3; TRBD1 matches 9 bases. Trimming removed 7 bases from V and 0 bases from J; junction bases left unmatched: 4. The CDR3 has 15 amino acids. In germline, CDR1 is LGHNT, CDR2 FRNRAP. CDR3 DNA: TGTGCTAGTGCCGAACAGGGGGCCTCTGGAAACACCATATATTTT. Protein: CASAEQGASGNTIYF.

V and J are TRBV7-2 and TRBJ1-6; D is ambiguous. Germline V CDR1 and CDR2: SGHTA, FQGNSA. V was pared by 3 bases and J by 10 bases, with 13 bases between. The CDR3 contains 14 residues. The CDR3 nucleotides are TGTGCCAGCAGCTTCGGACGGAGGCGCTCACCCCTCCACTTT. This gives the protein CASSFGRRRSPLHF.